The present entry profiles one T cell receptor (beta chain) with its context. The clone's antigen remains unknown. Base qualities are missing; no much larger clone stands one base away. The germline V gene specifies MGHRA as CDR1 and YSYEKL as CDR2. V is cut by 1 base and J by 3 bases, and the space between the germline ends is 12 bases. The CDR3 numbers 15 residues from cysteine through phenylalanine. Only CDR3 DNA remains: 45 bases, in frame from the first base. This record belongs to a study of cytomegalovirus exposure and HLA in healthy donors (dated by TCRdb to 2017 to 2019). Background on the whole study: An earlier analysis of roughly 630 of the donors reported approximately 300 Gb of sequence data and some 120 million unique TCR beta sequences from 190 million or so T cells. An early release covering roughly 600 HLA-typed donors comprised 300 to 350 gigabases of sequencing data and around 85 million unique TCR sequences. All discovery cohort repertoires had been generated on a single sequencing platform. Besides the first cohort of under 700 subjects, a separate validation cohort made up of some 110 different subjects was used. Among the roughly 400 genotyped donors, approximately 82% belonged to the genetic ancestry cluster associated with self-reported Caucasian donors. Both class I and class II loci were covered by HLA typing, at four-digit resolution. Donor age, sex, ethnicity and CMV serostatus were compiled together with the repertoire data. Across some 400 genotyped donors of the cohort, an average of approximately 200,000 unique TCR beta nucleotide sequences per donor were sequenced, and roughly a sixth of those sequences were non-productive. To decide whether each TCR beta V gene segment behaved as functional or pseudogenic, an earlier analysis of approximately 620 of the donors relied on high-throughput TCR beta sequencing. Rather than drawing on any new phenotypic data, the later analysis identified candidate immune exposures from TCR beta sequences and the way those sequences occurred across donors. Four or five DR-DQ haplotypes were treated as single units for association and clustering because of strong linkage in the cohort. High-throughput TCR immunosequencing, statistical association of individual TCRs with disease status, and machine learning were combined to predict cytomegalovirus infection status. The study was designed to test whether signatures of past pathogen exposure could be identified by cataloging public T cell receptors. Genome-wide SNP genotypes for about three fifths of the roughly 670 donors were used in a later genetic analysis, which treated that subset as a discovery cohort. The number of typed donors differed by locus: about 620-640 for A, B, C, DRB1 and DQB1; some 500 for DQA1; 600 to 610 for DPA1; and some 430 for DPB1. A later analysis re-analyzed previously published TCR beta repertoires from approximately 670 donors and added high-resolution HLA genotyping to study TCR occurrence patterns. Using immunosequencing, the study profiled T cell repertoires from 550 to 750 subjects and related those repertoires to cytomegalovirus serostatus. On the study overall, not on this receptor specifically: The classifier was reported to diagnose cytomegalovirus status with high specificity and sensitivity in both the original and validation cohorts. Across donors, most TCR sequences were observed very rarely, whereas some public TCRs were present in many individuals. Because HLA typing was missing for some donors at each locus, association tests included only the typed subset. An association between a missense DCLRE1C variant and V-gene and J-gene trimming of TCR beta chains was found in a later genetic analysis and replicated in an independent cohort. Compared with the 666-donor mean, donors in an Asian-associated ancestry cluster had fewer N-insertions in productive TCRs, according to a later genetic analysis. Only TCR beta chains were sequenced in this cohort, and the absence of alpha or paired-chain data limited detectable features. Because counts were too low, seventeen rarely observed V segments, including chromosome 9 orphons, were left out of the earlier analysis of a few hundred of the donors. In vitro tests confirmed that three of the cytomegalovirus-associated TCR beta chains recognize cytomegalovirus antigens. In a later analysis, most CMV-associated TCR beta chains were found to appear HLA-restricted, with HLA associations seemingly driven largely by CMV exposure. Specific HLA alleles were associated with 15,000 to 20,000 TCR beta sequences at a false discovery rate of 0.05 in a later analysis. In a later analysis, HLA-associated TCR beta chains were found to be more clonally expanded and to have lower generation probabilities than equally common non-associated chains. Correlated functional status among segregating V segments might reflect linkage disequilibrium, but an unknown experimental factor could not be ruled out. The authors suggested that the approach could potentially be extended to other disease states and immunological phenotypes. Presence/absence analyses assumed roughly uniform sequencing depth across donors, an assumption that may not hold. In the study, around 150 TCR beta chains were listed as associated with cytomegalovirus. In an earlier analysis of 587 of the donors, most TCR beta V segments appeared in productive rearrangements about 90% or about 30% of the time, broadly matching IMGT annotations. The sequencing pipeline was judged likely to have produced a cluster of highly shared sequence variants as a technical artifact. When HLA alleles, especially DR and DQ, strongly co-occurred, attributing TCR associations to individual alleles was difficult. A further reported finding was that TCR beta sequences accurately predicted the HLA-A and HLA-B alleles for most subjects in the first cohort. Some IMGT-functional V segments, including TRBV6-2 and TRBV6-3, could not be distinguished by the 87-base-pair reads and were therefore excluded. In a later analysis, TCR association rates were found to vary across HLA loci, with the most associated TCRs seen for DRB1 alleles and the fewest for HLA-C alleles. For the cohort, immune exposure information was limited to CMV serostatus. A later analysis reported that several top co-occurrence clusters appeared linked to parvovirus B19, influenza, CMV and Epstein-Barr virus.

The cohort consisted of 670 or so healthy bone marrow donors. At the time of sampling, every cohort member was nominally healthy, though immune exposures that went unrecorded were likely present. CMV serostatus was recorded as positive for 250 to 300 and negative for about 50% of the roughly 670 cohort members, whereas no CMV serostatus was recorded for the donor in question. A peripheral blood sample was collected from each donor, and TCR beta sequencing was performed on peripheral blood mononuclear cells. Genomic DNA extraction from the blood cell samples was performed with the Qiagen DNeasy Blood Extraction Kit. Preparation of the library involved the immunoSEQ multiplex PCR assay. A mixture of 60 forward primers for TCR Vbeta segments and 13 reverse primers for TCR Jbeta segments was used in the multiplex PCR. The CDR3 region of rearranged TCR beta genes was amplified from genomic DNA with a multiplex PCR assay. Amplified TCR beta libraries were sequenced as 87-base-pair reads on the Illumina HiSeq System. Processing in the source paper ran as follows. A later analysis tallied around 82 million unique TCR beta chains across the 660 or so repertoires, and about 12 million of those chains were shared by two or more donors. A nearest-neighbor algorithm error-corrected the raw reads and collapsed the reads into unique sequences, merging closely related sequences to remove PCR and sequencing errors. V, D and J gene segments were assigned by aligning CDR3 sequences to IMGT reference sequences. For a sequence to be retained, at least a six-nucleotide match to both a V gene segment and a J gene segment was required. A rearrangement was called productive if the CDR3 had no stop codons and remained in frame with V and J, and every other rearrangement was called non-productive. CDR3 was defined by IMGT convention, running from the second conserved V-encoded cysteine to the conserved J-encoded phenylalanine. The earlier analysis of 587 of the donors excluded any sequence lacking an unambiguous match to a single V gene segment. An earlier analysis of just under 600 of the donors called V segments functional above 56.7% productive rearrangements and segregating when the between-donor standard deviation exceeded 5%. A statistical classification framework was built to diagnose cytomegalovirus status from the catalog of TCR beta chain sequences. A later analysis assigned V and J genes by comparing TCR nucleotide sequences with IMGT/GENE-DB human TR gene sequences. A later analysis assigned CDR3 sequences and most-parsimonious VDJ recombination scenarios with the TCRdist pipeline. In a later analysis, each TCR beta chain was defined by its CDR3 amino acid sequence together with its V-gene family, and reads without a unique V-gene family were excluded. In a later analysis, 500 to 650 highly shared, low-generation-probability nucleotide sequences were removed to address suspected cross-contamination and a sequencing artifact. In a later analysis, a clonal expansion index was calculated for each public chain from normalized within-repertoire ranks of inferred template counts. In a later analysis, generation probabilities were computed with a VDJ recombination model fitted to out-of-frame rearrangements, and the resulting probabilities were checked against IGoR. In a later analysis, hypergeometric tests were used to score TCR-TCR, TCR-HLA and TCR-CMV co-occurrence, with a repertoire-size bias correction applied to TCR pairs. A later analysis estimated false discovery rates by permuting HLA or CMV assignments 20 times. In a later analysis, co-occurring TCRs were grouped using DBSCAN, and TCRdist sequence similarity was added for clustering within HLA-allele-positive subsets. For co-occurrence clustering, repertoires with fewer than 30,000 or more than 120,000 public chains were excluded, along with about five repertoires with anomalous nucleotide sharing. Sourced from immuneACCESS, this table was stored by TCRdb with only in-frame sequences that have V and J called. A share of the clones is absent; for the studies checked, an unresolved V gene accounts for under half, and the remainder has no known explanation. V and J calls and clone size are as listed in that table; D and trimming were resolved from the DNA. Counted in this sample were approximately 160,000 clones; 80% of them appeared once. 1.9% of the sample goes to the ten largest clones.

Sequencing input: PBMCs. The sequence links TRBV4-1 to TRBJ1-2; 6 matching bases give a weak D call of TRBD1. This TCR derives from a human donor in good health. The CDR3 reads CASSQGPGADYGYTF. The nucleotide sequence reads as follows: TGCGCCAGCAGCCAAGGTCCAGGGGCGGACTATGGCTACACCTTC.